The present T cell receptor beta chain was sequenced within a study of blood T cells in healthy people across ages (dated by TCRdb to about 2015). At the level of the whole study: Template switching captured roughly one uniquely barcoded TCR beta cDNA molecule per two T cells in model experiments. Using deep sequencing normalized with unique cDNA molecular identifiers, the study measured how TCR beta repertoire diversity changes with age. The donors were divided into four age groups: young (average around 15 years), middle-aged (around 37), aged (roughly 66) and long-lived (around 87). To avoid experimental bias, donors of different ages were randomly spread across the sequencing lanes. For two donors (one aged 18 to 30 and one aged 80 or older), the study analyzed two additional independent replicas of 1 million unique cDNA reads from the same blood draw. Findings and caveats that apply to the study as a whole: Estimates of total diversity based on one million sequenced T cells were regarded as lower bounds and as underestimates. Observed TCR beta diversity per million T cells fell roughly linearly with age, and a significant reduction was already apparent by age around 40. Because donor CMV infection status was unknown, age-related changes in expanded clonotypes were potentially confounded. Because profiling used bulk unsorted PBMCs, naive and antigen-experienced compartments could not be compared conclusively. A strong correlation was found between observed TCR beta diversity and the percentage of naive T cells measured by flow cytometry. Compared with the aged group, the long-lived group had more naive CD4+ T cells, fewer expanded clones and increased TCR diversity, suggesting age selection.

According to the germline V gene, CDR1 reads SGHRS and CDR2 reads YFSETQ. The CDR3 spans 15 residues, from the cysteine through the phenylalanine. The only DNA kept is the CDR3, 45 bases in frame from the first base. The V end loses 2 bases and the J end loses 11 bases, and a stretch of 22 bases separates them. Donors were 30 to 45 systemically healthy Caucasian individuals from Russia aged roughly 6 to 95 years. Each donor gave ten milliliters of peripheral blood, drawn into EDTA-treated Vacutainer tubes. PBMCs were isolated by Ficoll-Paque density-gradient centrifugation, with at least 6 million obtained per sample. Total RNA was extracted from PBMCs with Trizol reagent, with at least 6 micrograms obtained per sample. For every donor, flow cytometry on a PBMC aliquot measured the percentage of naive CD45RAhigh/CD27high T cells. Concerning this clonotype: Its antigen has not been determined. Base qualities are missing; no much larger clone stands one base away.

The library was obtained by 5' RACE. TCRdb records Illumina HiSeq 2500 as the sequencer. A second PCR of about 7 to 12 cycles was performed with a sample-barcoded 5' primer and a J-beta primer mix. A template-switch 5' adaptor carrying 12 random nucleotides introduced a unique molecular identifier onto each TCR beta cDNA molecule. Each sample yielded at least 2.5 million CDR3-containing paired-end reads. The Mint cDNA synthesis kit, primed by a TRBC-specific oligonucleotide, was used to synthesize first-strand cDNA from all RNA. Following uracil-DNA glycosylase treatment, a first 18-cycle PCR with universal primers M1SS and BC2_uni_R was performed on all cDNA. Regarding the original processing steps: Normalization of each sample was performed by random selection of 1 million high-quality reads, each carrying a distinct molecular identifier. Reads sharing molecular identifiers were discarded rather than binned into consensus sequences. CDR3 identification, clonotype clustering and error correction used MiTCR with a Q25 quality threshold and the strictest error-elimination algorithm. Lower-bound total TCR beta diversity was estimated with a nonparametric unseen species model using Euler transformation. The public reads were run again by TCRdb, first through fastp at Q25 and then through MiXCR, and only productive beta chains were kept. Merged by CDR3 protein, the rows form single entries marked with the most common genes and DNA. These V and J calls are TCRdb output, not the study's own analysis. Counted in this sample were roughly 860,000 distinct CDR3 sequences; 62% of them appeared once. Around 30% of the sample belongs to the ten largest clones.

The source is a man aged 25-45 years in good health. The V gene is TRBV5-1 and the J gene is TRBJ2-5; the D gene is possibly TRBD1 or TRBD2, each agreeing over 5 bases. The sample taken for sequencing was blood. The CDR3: CASSLGDGNYNEQYF. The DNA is TGCGCCAGCAGCTTAGGGGACGGAAACTACAATGAGCAGTACTTC.